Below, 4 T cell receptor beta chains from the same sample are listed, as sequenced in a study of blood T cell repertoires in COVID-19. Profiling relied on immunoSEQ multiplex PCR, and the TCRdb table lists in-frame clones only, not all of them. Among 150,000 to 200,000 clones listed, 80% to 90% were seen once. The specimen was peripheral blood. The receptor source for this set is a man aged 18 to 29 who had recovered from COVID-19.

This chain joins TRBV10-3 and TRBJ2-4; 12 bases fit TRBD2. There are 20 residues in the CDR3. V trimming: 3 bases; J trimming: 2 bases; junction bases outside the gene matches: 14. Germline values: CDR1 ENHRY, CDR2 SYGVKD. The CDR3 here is CAISDRLAGVARDSKNIQYF. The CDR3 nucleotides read TGTGCCATCAGTGATAGACTAGCGGGAGTTGCGAGGGACTCCAAAAACATTCAGTACTTC.

The DNA of the CDR3 is TGCGCCAGCAGCCCGGGTCCTTCGGGTCAGCCCCAGCATTTT. It yields the protein CASSPGPSGQPQHF. The V call is TRBV4-3, the J call TRBJ1-5; D call uncertain. Trimming shortened V by 4 bases and J by 6 bases, and 13 bases separated the two germline ends. Germline values: CDR1 LGHNA, CDR2 YSLEER. The CDR3 is 14 amino acids.

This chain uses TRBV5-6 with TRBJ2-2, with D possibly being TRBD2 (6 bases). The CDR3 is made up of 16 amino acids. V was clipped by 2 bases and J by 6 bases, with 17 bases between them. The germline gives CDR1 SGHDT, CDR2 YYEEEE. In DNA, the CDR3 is TGTGCCAGCAGCTTCGATGCCGGGAGAGCGGCCGGGGAGCTGTTTTTT. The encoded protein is CASSFDAGRAAGELFF.

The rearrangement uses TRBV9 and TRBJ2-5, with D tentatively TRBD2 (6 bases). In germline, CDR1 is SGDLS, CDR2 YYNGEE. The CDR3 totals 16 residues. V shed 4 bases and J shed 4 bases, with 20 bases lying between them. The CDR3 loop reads CASSPLGGRDRETQYF. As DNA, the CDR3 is TGTGCCAGCAGCCCTCTTGGGGGGAGAGATAGAGAGACCCAGTACTTC.